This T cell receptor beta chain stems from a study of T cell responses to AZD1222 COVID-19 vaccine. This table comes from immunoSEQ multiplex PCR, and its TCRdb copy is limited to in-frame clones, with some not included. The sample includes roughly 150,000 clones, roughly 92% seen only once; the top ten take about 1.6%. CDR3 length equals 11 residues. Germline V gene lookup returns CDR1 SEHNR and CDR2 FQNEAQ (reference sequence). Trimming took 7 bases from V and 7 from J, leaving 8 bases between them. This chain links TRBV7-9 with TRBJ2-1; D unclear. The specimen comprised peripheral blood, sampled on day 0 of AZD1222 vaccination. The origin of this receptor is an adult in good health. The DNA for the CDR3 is TGTGCCAGCACCTACCTGAATGAGCAGTTCTTC. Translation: CASTYLNEQFF.